The T cell receptor beta chain under discussion was sequenced for a study of metastatic and nonmetastatic thyroid tumors (dated by TCRdb to between 2020 and 2021). For context, the study as a whole: For patients with malignant and with benign thyroid disease, the researchers compared repertoires between peripheral blood samples and tumor or nodule tissue samples. The investigation overall reported the following: In both blood and tumor samples, TCR beta diversity was reported to be significantly higher in malignant tumors than in benign nodules.

None of the patients had been given any treatment before thyroid surgery. Using T-cell receptor beta sequencing, the study looked back at clinical samples from patients collected from the early 2010s to the late 2010s. The library was built by means of PCR. The instrument was an Illumina HiSeq 4000. The TCR beta-chain CDR3 region of each patient was profiled by high-throughput sequencing. Under the source paper's analysis protocol: A classifier to discriminate distant-metastatic papillary thyroid cancer patients was built from CDR3 differences across clinicopathological groups. Repertoire diversity was assessed with the Shannon index, and tumor-blood repertoire similarity with the Morisita-Horn index. The public reads were run again by TCRdb, first through fastp at Q25 and then through MiXCR, and only productive beta chains were kept. Clone size and V and J calls follow TCRdb, not the original study. This sample holds more than 7,500 clones; around 20% were observed only once. The ten most abundant clones make up around 17% of the sample.

Worth noting for this clone: Its antigen is not yet known. It has no much larger one-base neighbor in the sample; base qualities were not kept.

The cysteine opens and the phenylalanine closes a CDR3 of 15 amino acids. The entry retains the CDR3 DNA only, 45 bases that are in frame from base 1. CDR1 and CDR2 (MDHEN, SYDVKM) derive from the germline V gene. Trimming takes 5 bases off V and 1 base off J; junction bases not matched to a gene: 3. The rearrangement joined TRBV28 to TRBJ1-1, and 11 junction bases match TRBD1. The TCR originated in a female donor with papillary thyroid cancer or a benign thyroid nodule (not recorded which). Some clones in this sample may be carry-over from other donors' samples. The material sequenced was adjacent normal tissue. The nucleotide sequence reads as follows: TGTGCCAGCAGTCCGGGACAGGGGGGGAACACTGAAGCTTTCTTT. This gives the protein CASSPGQGGNTEAFF.